This TCR beta chain was obtained from a study of blood T cell repertoires in COVID-19. Sequencing used immunoSEQ multiplex PCR; TCRdb keeps in-frame clones, though not all of them. The sample has about 260,000 clones; 86% are singletons. Trimming took 1 base from V and 1 from J, leaving 16 bases between them. Germline V gene data show CDR1 as LGHNA and CDR2 as YSLEER. This CDR3 region has 17 residues. The J gene is TRBJ1-2, the V gene TRBV4-3; the D gene is possibly TRBD1 (5 bases). The source is a man aged 30 to 45 with active or convalescent COVID-19. The sample comprised peripheral blood. CDR3 loop: CASSQGTRALLNYGYTF. The CDR3 DNA follows: TGCGCCAGCAGCCAAGGGACCAGGGCCCTTCTTAACTATGGCTACACCTTC.